This T cell receptor (beta chain) was profiled in a study of lung T cells in sarcoidosis with Löfgren's syndrome. Overall study findings and caveats: Multiple Löfgren's syndrome patients reportedly shared TRAV12-1 and TRBV2 CDR3 motifs.

This clonotype occurred a few times. As yet, its antigen is unknown. V lost 5 bases and J lost 6, with 13 bases in between. CDR1 and CDR2 from the germline V gene are SGHTA and FQGNSA. The CDR3 is made up of 14 amino acids. TCRdb passed the reads through MiXCR, listing each CDR3 protein once. The sample consists of some 3,200 distinct CDR3 sequences, around a sixth of them appearing once. J is TRBJ2-2 and V is TRBV7-2; weak D call: TRBD1 (6 bases). The receptor's source is a human donor with sarcoidosis (Löfgren's syndrome or another form), or a control subject (not recorded which). Sequencing used CD4+ T cells from bronchoalveolar lavage. CDR3 loop: CASSAQQGPGELFF. The CDR3 DNA follows: TGTGCCAGCAGCGCGCAACAGGGACCCGGGGAGCTGTTTTTT.